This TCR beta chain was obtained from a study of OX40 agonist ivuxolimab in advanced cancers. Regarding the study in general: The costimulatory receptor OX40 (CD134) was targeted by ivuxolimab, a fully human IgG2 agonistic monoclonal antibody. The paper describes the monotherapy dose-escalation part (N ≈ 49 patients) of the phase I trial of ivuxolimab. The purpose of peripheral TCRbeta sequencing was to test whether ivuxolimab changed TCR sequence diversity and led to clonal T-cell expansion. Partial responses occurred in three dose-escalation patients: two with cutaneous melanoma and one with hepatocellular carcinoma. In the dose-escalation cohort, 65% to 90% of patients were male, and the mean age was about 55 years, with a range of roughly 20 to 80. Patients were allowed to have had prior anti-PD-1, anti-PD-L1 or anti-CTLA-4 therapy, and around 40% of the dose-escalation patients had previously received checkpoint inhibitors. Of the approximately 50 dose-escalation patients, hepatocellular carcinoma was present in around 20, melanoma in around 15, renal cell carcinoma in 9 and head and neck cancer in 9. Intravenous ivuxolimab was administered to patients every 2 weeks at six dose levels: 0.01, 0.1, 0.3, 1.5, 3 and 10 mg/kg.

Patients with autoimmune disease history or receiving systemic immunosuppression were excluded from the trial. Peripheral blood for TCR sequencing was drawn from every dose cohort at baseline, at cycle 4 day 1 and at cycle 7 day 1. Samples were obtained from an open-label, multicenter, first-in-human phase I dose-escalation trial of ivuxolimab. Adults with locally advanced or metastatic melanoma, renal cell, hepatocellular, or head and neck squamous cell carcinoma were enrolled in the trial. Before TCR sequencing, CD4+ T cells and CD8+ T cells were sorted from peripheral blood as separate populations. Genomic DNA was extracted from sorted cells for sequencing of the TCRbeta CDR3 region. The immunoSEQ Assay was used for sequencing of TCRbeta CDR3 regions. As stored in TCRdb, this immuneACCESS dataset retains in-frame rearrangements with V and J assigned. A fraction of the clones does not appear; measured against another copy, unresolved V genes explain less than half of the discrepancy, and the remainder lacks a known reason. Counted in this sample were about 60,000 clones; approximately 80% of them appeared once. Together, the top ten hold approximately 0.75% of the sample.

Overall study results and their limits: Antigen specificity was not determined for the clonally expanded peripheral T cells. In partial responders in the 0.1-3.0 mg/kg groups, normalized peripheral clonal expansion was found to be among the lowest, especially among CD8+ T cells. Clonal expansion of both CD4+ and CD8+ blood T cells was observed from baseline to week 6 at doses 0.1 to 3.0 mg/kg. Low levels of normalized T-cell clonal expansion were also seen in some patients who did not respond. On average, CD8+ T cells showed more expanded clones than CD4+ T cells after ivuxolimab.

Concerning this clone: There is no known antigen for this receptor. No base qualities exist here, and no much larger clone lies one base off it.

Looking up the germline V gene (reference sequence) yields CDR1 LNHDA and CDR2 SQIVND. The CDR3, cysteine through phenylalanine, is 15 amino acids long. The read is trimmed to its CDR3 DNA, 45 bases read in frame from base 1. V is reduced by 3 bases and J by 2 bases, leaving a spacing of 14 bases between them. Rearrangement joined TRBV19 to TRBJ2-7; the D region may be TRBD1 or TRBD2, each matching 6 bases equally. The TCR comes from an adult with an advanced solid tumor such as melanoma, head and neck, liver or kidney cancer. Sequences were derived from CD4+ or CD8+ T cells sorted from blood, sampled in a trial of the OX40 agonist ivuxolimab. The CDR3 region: CASSIGGHGTYEQYF. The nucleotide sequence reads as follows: TGTGCCAGTAGTATCGGGGGACACGGAACCTACGAGCAGTACTTC.